Shown below are 28 T cell receptor beta chains from a single sample sequenced in a study of blood T cell repertoires in COVID-19. Generated by immunoSEQ multiplex PCR, the TCRdb table keeps only in-frame clones and is missing some. Of a few hundred thousand clones listed, approximately 80% were seen once; the top ten hold more than 1.2%. Sequencing input: peripheral blood. These receptors all stem from a woman aged 40 to 49 who had recovered from COVID-19.

V gene TRBV7-2 combines with J gene TRBJ1-4; TRBD1 matches at 10 bases. Germline V gene sequence: CDR1 SGHTA, CDR2 FQGNSA. Trimming at V came to 3 bases and at J to 7 bases, leaving 5 bases not matched to a gene. The CDR3 spans 15 residues. The CDR3 is CASSLGQGLSEKLFF. The CDR3 nucleotides are TGTGCCAGCAGCTTGGGACAGGGGCTCAGTGAAAAACTGTTTTTT.

This chain connects TRBV11-1 to TRBJ1-1; 12 bases match TRBD1. The germline CDR1 and CDR2 sequences are SGHAT and FQDESV (reference sequence). The CDR3 sequence is 13 residues long. The junction had 1 base not matched to a gene; V was cut back by 6 bases and J by 5 bases. As DNA, the CDR3 is TGTGCCAGCAGGGGACAGGGGGCAACTGAAGCTTTCTTT. This sequence encodes CASRGQGATEAFF.

As regards this clone: This could be a read error, since a much larger clone is one nucleotide away. This chain uses TRBV11-2 with TRBJ1-1; 8 nucleotides line up with TRBD1. Per the germline V gene, CDR1 is SGHAT and CDR2 is FQNNGV. V lost 4 bases, J lost 3 bases, and 1 base stayed unmatched. The CDR3 length is 13 residues. This CDR3 reads CASSSDRDTEAFF. The CDR3 DNA is TGTGCCAGCAGCTCGGACAGGGACACTGAAGCTTTCTTT.

The V and J genes are TRBV19 and TRBJ2-1; D might be TRBD2 (5 bases). Germline CDR1 LNHDA, CDR2 SQIVND (reference sequence). V lost 8 bases and J lost 0, with 8 bases in between. The CDR3 totals 13 residues. The CDR3 region has the DNA TGTGCCAGTCAAGCGGCCTCCTACAATGAGCAGTTCTTC. Residues: CASQAASYNEQFF. The full variable domain, with the rest looked up from reference TRBV19 and TRBJ2-1, is DGGITQSPKYLFRKEGQNVTLSCEQNLNHDAMYWYRQDPGQGLRLIYYSQIVNDFQKGDIAEGYSVSREKKESFPLTVTSAQKNPTAFYLCASQAASYNEQFFGPGTRLTVL.

J is TRBJ2-2 and V is TRBV2, with D hard to call. V was trimmed by 5 bases and J by 5 bases, leaving 15 bases between them. This CDR3 has 15 residues. CDR1 is SNHLY and CDR2 is FYNNEI in the germline V gene. CDR3 protein: CASSPERVATGELFF. The DNA of the CDR3 is TGTGCCAGCAGTCCAGAGAGAGTAGCTACCGGGGAGCTGTTTTTT. The full variable domain, rest sourced from reference TRBV2 and TRBJ2-2, is EPEVTQTPSHQVTQMGQEVILRCVPISNHLYFYWYRQILGQKVEFLVSFYNNEISEKSEIFDDQFSVERPDGSNFTLKIRSTKLEDSAMYFCASSPERVATGELFFGEGSRLTVL.

Only a few counts were recorded for this clone. The chain carries TRBV11-2 and TRBJ1-3, with 7 positions matching TRBD1. CDR1 is SGHAT, CDR2 FQNNGV, per germline. The CDR3 has 14 amino acids. Trimming cost V 6 bases and J 2 bases; bases outside gene matches: 4. The CDR3 loop reads CASRRTGTGNTIYF. The CDR3 coding sequence is TGTGCCAGCAGGCGGACAGGAACTGGAAACACCATATATTTT.

This chain joins TRBV28 and TRBJ2-7; the match to TRBD2 covers 10 bases. The J segment lost 6 bases and the V segment lost 7 bases, leaving 9 bases of the junction unmatched. From germline, CDR1 is MDHEN and CDR2 SYDVKM. The CDR3 runs to 14 residues. CDR3 sequence (DNA): TGTGCCAGCAATTTCGTAGCGGGGGGTGTCGAGCAGTACTTC. This encodes CASNFVAGGVEQYF.

V and J are TRBV7-9 and TRBJ2-5, with 12 bases aligning to TRBD2. This CDR3 has 16 amino acids. CDR1 SEHNR and CDR2 FQNEAQ come from the germline V gene (reference sequence). J gave up 1 base and V 4 bases, and 4 bases lay outside the gene matches. The DNA of the CDR3 is TGTGCCAGCAGCTCCAGACTAGCGGGGGCCCAAGAGACCCAGTACTTC. Protein product: CASSSRLAGAQETQYF. Full variable domain (rest looked up from reference TRBV7-9 and TRBJ2-5): DTGVSQNPRHKITKRGQNVTFRCDPISEHNRLYWYRQTLGQGPEFLTYFQNEAQLEKSRLLSDRFSAERPKGSFSTLEIQRTEQGDSAMYLCASSSRLAGAQETQYFGPGTRLLVL.

The chain is built from TRBV11-2 and TRBJ2-2; possible D gene TRBD1, 6 bases. The ends were cut back, 6 bases at V and 4 bases at J, with 9 bases in the middle. The CDR3 runs 13 residues. Germline loops: CDR1 SGHAT, CDR2 FQNNGV. CDR3 sequence (DNA): TGTGCCAGCAGTCCACAGGGCACCGGGGAGCTGTTTTTT. This sequence encodes CASSPQGTGELFF.

J is TRBJ1-1 and V is TRBV28; possible D gene TRBD1, 5 bases. Trimming left V 4 bases short and J 8 bases short, with 8 bases between. The CDR3 length is 11 residues. Germline V gives CDR1 MDHEN, CDR2 SYDVKM. CDR3 nucleotide sequence: TGTGCCAGCAGTTGGCGACAGGAAGCTTTCTTT. It yields the protein CASSWRQEAFF.

The chain recombines TRBV27 with TRBJ2-3; TRBD2 agrees at 13 bases. The CDR3 runs to 17 residues. Germline V gene data show CDR1 as MNHEY and CDR2 as SMNVEV (reference sequence). The V gene end was trimmed by 4 bases and the J gene end by 2 bases; junction bases not matched to a gene: 6. The CDR3 loop reads CASSSRGTSGVTDTQYF. The CDR3 nucleotides are TGTGCCAGCAGTTCCAGGGGGACTAGCGGGGTCACAGATACGCAGTATTTT.

The V gene is TRBV6-5, the J gene TRBJ2-5, with 10 bases identical to TRBD2. CDR1 is MNHEY and CDR2 is SVGAGI in the germline V gene. J was trimmed by 5 bases and V by 6 bases; bases with no gene match: 9. This CDR3 has 15 amino acids. CDR3 residues: CASSDYSGGRETQYF. The CDR3 region has the DNA TGTGCCAGCAGCGACTATAGCGGGGGGCGGGAGACCCAGTACTTC.

This clone was observed a single time. CDR3 in amino acids: CASSSTGMSTEAFF. The CDR3 DNA reads as TGTGCCAGCAGTTCGACAGGGATGAGCACTGAAGCTTTCTTT. The chain employs TRBV6-5 and TRBJ1-1, with 7 bases fitting TRBD1. The trim removed 4 bases at V and 4 bases at J, leaving 6 bases unmatched. CDR1 is MNHEY and CDR2 is SVGAGI in the germline V gene. The CDR3 contains 14 residues.

V and J are TRBV29-1 and TRBJ2-3, with unresolved D. Deletions cut 6 bases from V and 4 bases from J, with 11 bases between. The CDR3 spans 12 residues. Germline V gene lookup returns CDR1 SQVTM and CDR2 ANQGSEA. The CDR3 reads CSVARLADTQYF. The CDR3 nucleotides read TGCAGCGTCGCCAGACTTGCAGATACGCAGTATTTT.

V gene TRBV11-2 combines with J gene TRBJ1-2, with D perhaps matching TRBD1 (5 bases). Trimming stripped 6 bases from V and 4 bases from J, with 12 bases between. Germline loops: CDR1 SGHAT, CDR2 FQNNGV. The CDR3 extends over 13 amino acids. CDR3 amino acids: CASSSTAPYGYTF. In DNA form, the CDR3 reads TGTGCCAGCAGTTCGACAGCACCCTATGGCTACACCTTC.

The V gene is TRBV10-2, the J gene TRBJ2-7, with D tentatively TRBD1 (5 bases). Trimming cost V 3 bases and J 4 bases, with 13 bases left between them. CDR1 and CDR2 from the germline V gene are WSHSY and SAAADI. This CDR3 is 14 amino acids long. CDR3: CASSEAGHRYEQYF. CDR3 sequence (DNA): TGCGCCAGCAGTGAAGCCGGACATAGATACGAGCAGTACTTC.

This clone was picked up a small number of times. The chain combines TRBV9 with TRBJ1-1, with D hard to call. Germline loops: CDR1 SGDLS, CDR2 YYNGEE. V was trimmed by 7 bases and J by 3 bases, leaving 10 bases between them. The CDR3 totals 12 residues. The DNA of the CDR3 is TGTGCCAGCGCGAGCCATGACACTGAAGCTTTCTTT. Its protein product is CASASHDTEAFF. Drawing the rest from reference TRBV9 and TRBJ1-1, the complete variable domain is DSGVTQTPKHLITATGQRVTLRCSPRSGDLSVYWYQQSLDQGLQFLIQYYNGEERAKGNILERFSAQQFPDLHSELNLSSLELGDSALYFCASASHDTEAFFGQGTRLTVV.

The chain employs TRBV5-5 and TRBJ2-2, with a weak D call TRBD1 (5 bases). V gave up 3 bases and J gave up 2 bases, with 11 bases separating them. Germline V gene sequence: CDR1 SGHKS, CDR2 YYEKEE (reference sequence). CDR3 length: 15 residues. In DNA, the CDR3 is TGTGCCAGCAGCTGGGGCGATACCAACACCGGGGAGCTGTTTTTT. The encoded protein is CASSWGDTNTGELFF.

This clone was seen only once. The chain combines TRBV3-1 (or the pseudogene TRBV3-2) with TRBJ2-5; D not resolved. The germline V and J ends were trimmed by 4 bases and 4 bases, with 16 bases remaining between them. This CDR3 has 15 amino acids. Germline CDR1 reads LGHDT; CDR2 reads YNNKEL (reference sequence). The CDR3 loop is CASSPAFGSRETQYF. The CDR3 bases are TGTGCCAGCAGCCCTGCGTTCGGGTCCAGAGAGACCCAGTACTTC.

This sequence joins TRBV2 and TRBJ1-4; D is unclear. From germline, CDR1 is SNHLY and CDR2 FYNNEI. This CDR3 spans 14 amino acids. The germline V and J ends were trimmed by 3 bases and 5 bases, with 10 bases remaining between them. The CDR3 region is CASSENSQNEKLFF. CDR3 nucleotide sequence: TGTGCCAGCAGTGAGAACAGCCAAAATGAAAAACTGTTTTTT.

The chain has TRBV6-2 or TRBV6-3 and TRBJ1-1; 8 bases are shared with TRBD1. J gave up 1 base and V 2 bases, and 18 bases lay outside the gene matches. The CDR3 spans 20 residues. Germline V lookup: CDR1 MNHEY, CDR2 SVGEGT. CDR3: CASSYARGPSPLPPNTEAFF. The CDR3 nucleotides read TGTGCCAGCAGTTACGCCAGGGGGCCATCTCCTTTGCCCCCGAACACTGAAGCTTTCTTT.

Written as DNA, the CDR3 is TGCGCCAGCAGCTTGACAGGGGAGAGCAATCAGCCCCAGCATTTT. Its protein is CASSLTGESNQPQHF. The chain has TRBV5-1 and TRBJ1-5; TRBD1 aligns across 7 bases. The CDR3 sequence is 15 residues long. J was trimmed by 1 base and V by 1 base; bases with no gene match: 2. Germline values: CDR1 SGHRS, CDR2 YFSETQ.

The chain recombines TRBV9 with TRBJ2-1, with 13 nucleotides matching TRBD2. J gave up 6 bases and V 4 bases, and 7 bases lay outside the gene matches. In germline, CDR1 is SGDLS, CDR2 YYNGEE. CDR3 size: 16 residues. The CDR3 protein is CASSPWTSGGANEQFF. CDR3 in DNA: TGTGCCAGCAGCCCCTGGACTAGCGGGGGTGCCAATGAGCAGTTCTTC.

The chain joins TRBV24-1 to TRBJ2-1, with D hard to call. The CDR3 has 15 residues. From germline, CDR1 is KGHDR and CDR2 SFDVKD. V was trimmed by 9 bases and J by 2 bases, leaving 16 bases between them. The CDR3 region is CATSSGYSAYNEQFF. The CDR3 nucleotides are TGTGCCACCTCTTCCGGGTACTCAGCCTACAATGAGCAGTTCTTC.

The chain is built from TRBV12-3 or TRBV12-4 and TRBJ2-7, with 7 bases identical to TRBD2. V shed 8 bases, J shed 6 bases, and the junction held 7 bases outside the gene matches. The CDR3 length is 12 residues. The CDR3 loop is CASRTSDAEQYF. The CDR3 DNA reads TGTGCCAGCCGAACTAGCGACGCCGAGCAGTACTTC.

The rearrangement links TRBV4-3 to TRBJ1-3; D might be TRBD1 (5 bases). Germline-derived CDR1 and CDR2 are LGHNA and YSLEER. V was shortened by 0 bases and J by 3 bases, with 6 bases between the two germline ends. This CDR3 has 14 amino acids. The CDR3 DNA reads TGCGCCAGCAGCCAAGACAGGGTTGGAAACACCATATATTTT. Translating gives CASSQDRVGNTIYF.

The CDR3 DNA sequence: TGTGCCAGTAGTATATTTCGGCCCCCGGGTGGCACTGAAGCTTTCTTT. This gives the protein CASSIFRPPGGTEAFF. This sequence joins TRBV19 and TRBJ1-1; D remains unclear. V was cut by 2 bases and J by 4 bases, with 17 bases left in between. The CDR3 runs 16 residues. In germline, CDR1 is LNHDA, CDR2 SQIVND (reference sequence).

This chain connects TRBV30 to TRBJ2-3; a possible D gene is TRBD2 (7 bases). The CDR3 spans 15 residues. Looked up from germline, CDR1 is GTSNPN and CDR2 is SVGIG (reference sequence). V was cut by 2 bases and J by 2 bases, with 14 bases left in between. In DNA, the CDR3 is TGTGCCTGGAGTCGAGCCGGGGGGCCCACAGATACGCAGTATTTT. Translation gives CAWSRAGGPTDTQYF. Together with reference TRBV30 and TRBJ2-3, the CDR3 gives the full variable domain: SQTIHQWPATLVQPVGSPLSLECTVEGTSNPNLYWYRQAAGRGLQLLFYSVGIGQISSEVPQNLSASRPQDRQFILSSKKLLLSDSGFYLCAWSRAGGPTDTQYFGPGTRLTVL.